This is a list of T cell receptor beta chains from one sample in a study of memory CD4+ T cells and cytomegalovirus serostatus. Sequencing was performed with immunoSEQ multiplex PCR; in TCRdb, only in-frame clones are kept and a portion is missing. The table has some 48,000 clones, 60% to 80% seen once. The sample consisted of memory CD4+ T cells from blood. These receptors were obtained from an adult in good health and CMV-seronegative. CDR3s include the opening cysteine and the closing phenylalanine or tryptophan. A D gene is named only where the DNA matches it firmly. A clone size is listed for some rows: how often the clone was seen (once, few, many), or a class if it is expanded.

>TRBJ1-2|.|TRBV6-4|.
CASRGSVGRGNYGYTF
TGTGCCAGCAGAGGATCCGTCGGACGGGGGAACTATGGCTACACCTTC
>TRBJ2-2|.|TRBV7-9|.
CASSIGGGELFF
TGTGCCAGCAGCATCGGGGGCGGGGAGCTGTTTTTT
>TRBJ1-2|.|TRBV6-1|.
CASSESGTYGYTF
TGTGCCAGCAGTGAAAGTGGCACCTATGGCTACACCTTC
>TRBJ2-7|.|TRBV2|TRBD1
CASSVDRAVHEQYF
TGTGCCAGCAGTGTGGACAGGGCAGTCCACGAGCAGTACTTC
>TRBJ2-7|.|TRBV5-5|.
CASSLLDSPGEQYF
TGTGCCAGCAGCTTGCTGGACAGTCCTGGCGAGCAGTACTTC
>TRBJ2-7|.|TRBV5-6|.
CASSYDPTRGSYEQYF
TGTGCCAGCAGCTATGATCCTACCAGGGGTTCCTACGAGCAGTACTTC
>TRBJ1-1|.|TRBV15|.
CATSITGNTEAFF
TGTGCCACCAGCATAACTGGGAACACTGAAGCTTTCTTT
>TRBJ2-5|.|TRBV5-4|TRBD1
CASSLIGTGTQYF
TGTGCCAGCAGCTTGATTGGGACAGGAACCCAGTACTTC
>TRBJ1-5|.|TRBV6-5|.
CASSPWGSDQPQHF
TGTGCCAGCAGCCCCTGGGGGTCGGATCAGCCCCAGCATTTT
>TRBJ2-7|once|TRBV7-2|.
CASSFRQISSYEQYF
TGTGCCAGCAGCTTTCGACAAATTAGCTCCTACGAGCAGTACTTC
>TRBJ2-5|once|TRBV7-3|.
CASSPGWGGGPQETQYF
TGTGCCAGCAGCCCGGGGTGGGGAGGGGGCCCCCAAGAGACCCAGTACTTC
>TRBJ1-5|.|TRBV6-6|.
CASSYGFAGYQPQHF
TGTGCCAGCAGTTACGGTTTCGCGGGGTACCAGCCCCAGCATTTT
>TRBJ2-3|.|TRBV7-2|.
CASSLGTQTDTQYF
TGTGCCAGCAGCTTAGGGACCCAGACAGATACGCAGTATTTT
>TRBJ1-6|few|TRBV7-9|.
CASTKTADQFFNSPLHF
TGTGCCAGCACCAAAACCGCGGACCAGTTTTTTAATTCACCCCTCCACTTT
>TRBJ2-3|.|TRBV4-2|TRBD2
CASSLPGGSSTDTQYF
TGTGCCAGCAGCCTCCCTGGCGGGAGTAGCACAGATACGCAGTATTTT
>TRBJ1-2|.|TRBV5-6|.
CASSFGGFGVWTF
TGTGCCAGCAGCTTCGGGGGGTTCGGGGTCTGGACCTTC
>TRBJ1-4|once|TRBV7-9|.
CASSLAHRRGEKLFF
TGTGCCAGCAGCTTAGCGCACCGGAGGGGTGAAAAACTGTTTTTT
>TRBJ1-1|.|TRBV7-3|.
CASSLSTRGTEAFF
TGTGCCAGCAGCTTAAGTACCCGAGGGACTGAAGCTTTCTTT
>TRBJ2-3|.|TRBV6-1|TRBD2
CASSSGGAPDTQYF
TGTGCCAGCAGTAGCGGGGGGGCCCCAGATACGCAGTATTTT
>TRBJ2-2|.|TRBV14|.
CASRSSRGLNTGELFF
TGTGCCAGCAGATCATCACGGGGGCTGAACACCGGGGAGCTGTTTTTT
>TRBJ2-5|.|TRBV28|.
CASSLWGTNARETQYF
TGTGCCAGCAGTTTATGGGGGACCAACGCCCGGGAGACCCAGTACTTC
>TRBJ1-5|.|TRBV10-2|TRBD1
CASGQGYSNQPQHF
TGCGCCAGCGGACAGGGATATAGCAATCAGCCCCAGCATTTT
>TRBJ1-2|.|TRBV18|TRBD1
CASSLSGTGAYGYTF
TGTGCCAGCTCACTTTCCGGGACAGGGGCCTATGGCTACACCTTC
>TRBJ1-4|few|TRBV5-1|TRBD1
CASRGQYLSTNEKLFF
TGCGCCAGCCGGGGACAGTACCTCTCAACTAATGAAAAACTGTTTTTT
>TRBJ1-2|.|TRBV21-1|.
CASSDSPDRDDTF
TGTGCCAGCAGCGACTCCCCCGACAGGGATGACACCTTC
>TRBJ1-3|.|TRBV30|.
CAWNGGANTIYF
TGTGCCTGGAATGGGGGCGCGAACACCATATATTTT
>TRBJ1-3|.|TRBV7-2|.
CASSLAVGFSGNTIYF
TGTGCCAGCAGCCTGGCAGTTGGGTTCTCTGGAAACACCATATATTTT
>TRBJ1-5|.|TRBV7-8|TRBD1
CASSSGDRGLNQPQHF
TGTGCCAGCAGCTCCGGGGACAGGGGGCTGAATCAGCCCCAGCATTTT
>TRBJ1-2|.|TRBV9|.
CASSSRRGSHGYTF
TGTGCCAGCAGCTCCCGCCGGGGAAGTCATGGCTACACCTTC
>TRBJ1-1|few|TRBV18|.
CASTHETGREAFF
TGTGCCAGCACCCATGAGACAGGACGCGAAGCTTTCTTT
>TRBJ2-7|.|TRBV19|.
CASKATASYEQYF
TGTGCCAGTAAAGCGACGGCTTCCTACGAGCAGTACTTC
>TRBJ1-1|few|TRBV18|TRBD1
CASSREQGASGNTEAFF
TGTGCCAGCTCACGCGAACAGGGGGCAAGTGGGAACACTGAAGCTTTCTTT
>TRBJ1-2|.|TRBV21-1|.
CASSKAKGVYGYTF
TGTGCCAGCAGCAAAGCGAAAGGAGTCTATGGCTACACCTTC
>TRBJ1-1|.|TRBV13|.
CASSWTENTEAFF
TGTGCCAGCAGCTGGACAGAGAACACTGAAGCTTTCTTT
>TRBJ1-2|.|TRBV18|.
CASSPSTDSIYGYTF
TGTGCCAGCTCACCTAGCACGGACTCAATCTATGGCTACACCTTC
>TRBJ2-2|.|TRBV19|TRBD2
CASSILRSSGGIAGELFF
TGTGCCAGTAGTATACTTCGGTCTAGCGGGGGGATCGCCGGGGAGCTGTTTTTT
>TRBJ2-7|few|TRBV27|TRBD2
CASSLIGGGQRGTYEQYF
TGTGCCAGCAGTTTAATCGGGGGGGGCCAGCGGGGGACCTACGAGCAGTACTTC
>TRBJ1-5|.|TRBV28|TRBD1
CASSLGQGTQPQHF
TGTGCCAGCAGTTTAGGACAGGGCACTCAGCCCCAGCATTTT
>TRBJ1-4|.|TRBV5-6|.
CASSKRIQGTNEKLFF
TGTGCCAGCAGCAAGAGGATCCAGGGAACTAATGAAAAACTGTTTTTT
>TRBJ2-1|.|TRBV29-1|.
CSVPDGGHEQFF
TGCAGCGTCCCCGACGGGGGTCATGAGCAGTTCTTC
>TRBJ1-4|.|TRBV10-3|.
CAISERAESNEKLFF
TGTGCCATCAGTGAGAGGGCCGAAAGTAATGAAAAACTGTTTTTT
>TRBJ2-1|few|TRBV28|TRBD2
CASKTSGNEQFF
TGTGCCAGCAAGACTAGCGGCAATGAGCAGTTCTTC
>TRBJ2-7|.|TRBV11-2|.
CASSLALLEPSYEQYF
TGTGCCAGCAGCTTAGCCCTATTGGAGCCCTCCTACGAGCAGTACTTC
>TRBJ1-2|.|TRBV7-2|.
CASSSFGRVEDGYTF
TGTGCCAGCAGCTCCTTTGGGAGGGTGGAGGACGGCTACACCTTC
>TRBJ1-4|.|TRBV11-1|.
CASSSGEKLFF
TGTGCCAGCAGCTCCGGGGAAAAACTGTTTTTT
>TRBJ1-6|once|TRBV19|.
CASSGGTTIRNSPLHF
TGTGCCAGTAGTGGAGGGACCACGATCCGGAATTCACCCCTCCACTTT
>TRBJ1-2|once|TRBV7-2|.
CASLDPGGRVGYGYTF
TGTGCCAGCCTCGACCCCGGGGGGCGAGTAGGGTATGGCTACACCTTC
>TRBJ1-3|few|TRBV7-6|TRBD1
CASSHTGANTIYF
TGTGCCAGCAGCCATACAGGGGCAAACACCATATATTTT
>TRBJ1-2|once|TRBV15|.
CATSSALGGYTF
TGTGCCACCAGCTCTGCGTTGGGGGGCTACACCTTC
>TRBJ2-4|.|TRBV19|TRBD2
CASRRGDAKNIQYF
TGTGCCAGTAGACGGGGGGATGCCAAAAACATTCAGTACTTC